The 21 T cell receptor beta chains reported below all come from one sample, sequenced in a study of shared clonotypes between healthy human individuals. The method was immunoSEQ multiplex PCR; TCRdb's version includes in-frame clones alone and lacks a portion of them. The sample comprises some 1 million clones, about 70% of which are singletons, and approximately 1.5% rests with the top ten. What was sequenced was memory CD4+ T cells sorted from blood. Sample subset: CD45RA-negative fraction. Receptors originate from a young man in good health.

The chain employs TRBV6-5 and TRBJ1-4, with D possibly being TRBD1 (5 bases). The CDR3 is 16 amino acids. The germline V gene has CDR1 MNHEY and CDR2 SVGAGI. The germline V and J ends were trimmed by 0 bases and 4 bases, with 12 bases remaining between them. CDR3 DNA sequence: TGTGCCAGCAGTTACTCGGGGGACGGTTTTAATGAAAAACTGTTTTTT. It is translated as CASSYSGDGFNEKLFF.

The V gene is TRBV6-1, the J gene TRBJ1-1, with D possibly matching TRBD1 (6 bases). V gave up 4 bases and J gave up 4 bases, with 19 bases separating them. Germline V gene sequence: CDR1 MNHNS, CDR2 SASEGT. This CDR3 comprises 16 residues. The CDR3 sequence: CASSASGTRIITEAFF. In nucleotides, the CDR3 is TGTGCCAGCAGTGCCTCCGGGACAAGGATTATCACTGAAGCTTTCTTT.

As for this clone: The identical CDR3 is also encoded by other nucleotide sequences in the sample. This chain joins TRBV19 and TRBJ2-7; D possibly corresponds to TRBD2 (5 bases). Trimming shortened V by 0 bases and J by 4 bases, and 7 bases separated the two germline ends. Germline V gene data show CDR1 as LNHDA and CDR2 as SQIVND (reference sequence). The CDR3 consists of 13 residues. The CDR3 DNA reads TGTGCCAGTAGTATAGATCGGGGATACGAGCAGTACTTC. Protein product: CASSIDRGYEQYF.

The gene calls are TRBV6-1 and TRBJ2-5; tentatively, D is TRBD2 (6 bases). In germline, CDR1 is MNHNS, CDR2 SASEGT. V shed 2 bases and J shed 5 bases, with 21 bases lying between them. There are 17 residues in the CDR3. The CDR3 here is CASSELFAGMYGETQYF. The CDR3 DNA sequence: TGTGCCAGCAGTGAATTATTCGCGGGGATGTATGGGGAGACCCAGTACTTC.

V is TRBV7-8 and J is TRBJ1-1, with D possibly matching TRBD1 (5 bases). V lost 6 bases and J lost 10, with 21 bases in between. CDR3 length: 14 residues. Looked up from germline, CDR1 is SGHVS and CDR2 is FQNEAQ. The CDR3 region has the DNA TGTGCCAGCAGTGTCCGGCGGGACCCTCTGAGAGCTTTCTTT. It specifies CASSVRRDPLRAFF.

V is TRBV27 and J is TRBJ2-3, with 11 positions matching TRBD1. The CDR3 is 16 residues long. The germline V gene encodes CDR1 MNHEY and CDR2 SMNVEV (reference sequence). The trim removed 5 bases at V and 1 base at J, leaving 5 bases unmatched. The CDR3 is CASSPWTGGGTDTQYF. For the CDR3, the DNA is TGTGCCAGCAGTCCCTGGACAGGGGGCGGCACAGATACGCAGTATTTT.

CDR3 protein: CAISQSDSSNTGELFF. The CDR3 nucleotides read TGTGCCATCAGTCAATCGGACAGTTCGAACACCGGGGAGCTGTTTTTT. The chain employs TRBV10-3 and TRBJ2-2; a possible D gene is TRBD1 (6 bases). V lost 5 bases to trimming and J lost 0 bases, with 13 bases between them. The CDR3 has 16 amino acids. CDR1 is ENHRY and CDR2 is SYGVKD in the germline V gene.

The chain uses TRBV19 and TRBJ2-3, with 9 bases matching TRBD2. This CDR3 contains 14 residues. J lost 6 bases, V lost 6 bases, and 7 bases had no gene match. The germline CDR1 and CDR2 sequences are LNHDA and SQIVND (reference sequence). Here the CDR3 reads CASRTSGLRDTQYF. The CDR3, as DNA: TGTGCCAGTAGGACTAGCGGCCTCAGGGATACGCAGTATTTT.

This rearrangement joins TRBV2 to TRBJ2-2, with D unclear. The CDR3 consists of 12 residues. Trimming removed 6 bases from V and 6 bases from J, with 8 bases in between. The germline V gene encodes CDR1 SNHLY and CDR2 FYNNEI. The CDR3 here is CASRVSPGELFF. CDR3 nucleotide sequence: TGTGCCAGCAGGGTATCCCCCGGGGAGCTGTTTTTT.

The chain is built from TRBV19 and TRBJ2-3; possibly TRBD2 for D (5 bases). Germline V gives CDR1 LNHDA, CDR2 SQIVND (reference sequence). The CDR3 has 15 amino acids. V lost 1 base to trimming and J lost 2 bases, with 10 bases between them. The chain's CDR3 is CASSIAPGSTDTQYF. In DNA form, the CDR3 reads TGTGCCAGTAGTATAGCACCGGGGTCCACAGATACGCAGTATTTT.

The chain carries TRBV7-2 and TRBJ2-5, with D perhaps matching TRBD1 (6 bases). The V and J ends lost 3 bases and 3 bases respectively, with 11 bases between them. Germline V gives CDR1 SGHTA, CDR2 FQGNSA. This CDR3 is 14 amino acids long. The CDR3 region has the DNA TGTGCCAGCAGCTTTGATAGGGGGAAAGAGACCCAGTACTTC. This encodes CASSFDRGKETQYF.

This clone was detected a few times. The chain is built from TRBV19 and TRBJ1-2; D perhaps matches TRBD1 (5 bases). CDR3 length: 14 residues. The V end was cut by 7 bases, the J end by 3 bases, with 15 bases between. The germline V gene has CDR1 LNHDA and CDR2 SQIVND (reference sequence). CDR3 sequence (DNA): TGTGCCAGTACCCTCTCCATCAGGGACTATGGCTACACCTTC. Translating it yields CASTLSIRDYGYTF.

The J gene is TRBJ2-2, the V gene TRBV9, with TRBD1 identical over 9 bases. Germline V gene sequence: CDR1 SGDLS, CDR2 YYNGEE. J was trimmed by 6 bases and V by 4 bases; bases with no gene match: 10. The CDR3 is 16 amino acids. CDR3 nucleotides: TGTGCCAGCAGCACCCGGACAGGGGCGGGCTCCGGGGAGCTGTTTTTT. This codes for CASSTRTGAGSGELFF.

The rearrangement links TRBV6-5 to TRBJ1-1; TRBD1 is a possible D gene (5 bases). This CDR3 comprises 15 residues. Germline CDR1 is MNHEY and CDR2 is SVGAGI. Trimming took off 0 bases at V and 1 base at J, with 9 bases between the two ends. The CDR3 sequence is CASSYSSGTNTEAFF. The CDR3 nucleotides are TGTGCCAGCAGTTACTCGTCAGGGACGAACACTGAAGCTTTCTTT.

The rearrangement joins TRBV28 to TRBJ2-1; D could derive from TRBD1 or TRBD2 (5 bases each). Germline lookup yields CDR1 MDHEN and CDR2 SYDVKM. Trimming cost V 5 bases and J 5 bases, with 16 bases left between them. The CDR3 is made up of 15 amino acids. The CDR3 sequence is CASSPPGRRNNEQFF. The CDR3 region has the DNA TGTGCCAGCAGTCCGCCGGGGCGAAGAAACAATGAGCAGTTCTTC.

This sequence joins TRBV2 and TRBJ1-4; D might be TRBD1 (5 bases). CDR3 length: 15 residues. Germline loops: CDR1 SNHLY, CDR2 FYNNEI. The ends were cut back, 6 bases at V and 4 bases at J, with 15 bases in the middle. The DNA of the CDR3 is TGTGCCAGCAGCCTCATTGGGACCTTTAATGAAAAACTGTTTTTT. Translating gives CASSLIGTFNEKLFF.

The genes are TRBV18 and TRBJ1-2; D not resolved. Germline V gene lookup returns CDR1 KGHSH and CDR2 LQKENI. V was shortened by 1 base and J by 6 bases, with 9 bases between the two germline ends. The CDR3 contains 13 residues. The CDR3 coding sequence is TGTGCCAGCTCACCACGGCTCACGGATGGCTACACCTTC. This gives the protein CASSPRLTDGYTF. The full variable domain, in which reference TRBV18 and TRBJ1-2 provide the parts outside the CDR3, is NAGVMQNPRHLVRRRGQEARLRCSPMKGHSHVYWYRQLPEEGLKFMVYLQKENIIDESGMPKERFSAEFPKEGPSILRIQQVVRGDSAAYFCASSPRLTDGYTFGSGTRLTVV.

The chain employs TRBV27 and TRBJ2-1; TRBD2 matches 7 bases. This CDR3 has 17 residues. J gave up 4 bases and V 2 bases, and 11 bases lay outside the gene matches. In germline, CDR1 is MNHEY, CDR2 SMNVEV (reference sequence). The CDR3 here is CASSLQPRAGVYNEQFF. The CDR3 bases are TGTGCCAGCAGTTTACAACCTCGGGCGGGAGTGTACAATGAGCAGTTCTTC.

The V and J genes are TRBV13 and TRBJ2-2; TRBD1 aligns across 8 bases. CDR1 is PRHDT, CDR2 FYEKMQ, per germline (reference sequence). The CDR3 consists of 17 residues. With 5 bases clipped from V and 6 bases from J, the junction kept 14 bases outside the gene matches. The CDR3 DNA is TGTGCCAGCAGCCCCAGTCCGGACAGGGAATACCCCGGGGAGCTGTTTTTT. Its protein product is CASSPSPDREYPGELFF.

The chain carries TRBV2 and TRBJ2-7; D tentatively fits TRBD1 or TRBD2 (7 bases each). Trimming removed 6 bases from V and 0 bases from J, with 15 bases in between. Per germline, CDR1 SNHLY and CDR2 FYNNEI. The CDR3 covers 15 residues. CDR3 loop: CASSRAGQSSYEQYF. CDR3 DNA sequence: TGTGCCAGCAGCAGAGCGGGACAGAGCTCCTACGAGCAGTACTTC.

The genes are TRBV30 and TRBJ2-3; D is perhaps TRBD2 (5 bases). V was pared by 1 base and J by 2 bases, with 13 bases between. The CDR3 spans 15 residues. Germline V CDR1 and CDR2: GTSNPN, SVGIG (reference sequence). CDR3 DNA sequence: TGTGCCTGGAGTGGTGCACTAGGATTCACAGATACGCAGTATTTT. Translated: CAWSGALGFTDTQYF.